This T cell receptor (beta chain) stems from a study of blood T cell repertoires in COVID-19 (TCRdb year 2020). Regarding the complete study: Collaborator samples came from the United States, Italy and Spain and covered acute and convalescent phases of COVID-19. The material from the prospective study consisted of cDNA or gDNA derived from T cells, B-cell-depleted T cells, or PBMCs. Subjects who had been exposed to COVID-19, were actively infected with it, or had recovered from it provided the deeply sampled blood TCRbeta repertoires that made up the dataset. The repertoires were released in a freely available public database intended as a resource for research on the immune response to SARS-CoV-2. Samples were obtained from the ongoing ImmuneRACE study (first 160 participants) and from 950 to 1,500 subjects provided by 6 global collaborators. Nearly every sample came with metadata listing a de-identified subject ID, COVID-19 status, age in years and sex. Where available, HLA class I and class II types were taken from metadata supplied by the sample provider and were not determined by assay-based typing.

The germline ends are 10 bases apart after V is trimmed by 8 bases and J by 0 bases. Sequences MDHEN (CDR1) and SYDVKM (CDR2) are obtained from the germline V gene. Reading from cysteine to phenylalanine, the CDR3 counts 13 amino acids. This entry keeps only the CDR3 DNA: 39 bases, framed from base 1. Results and caveats for the whole study, not just this receptor: The quantity of clinical and demographic metadata differed by source and by participant and was supplied without curation.

The immunoSEQ Assay, a bias-controlled multiplex PCR, was used to amplify TCRbeta CDR3 regions from genomic DNA. For the original study's pipeline: Within the assay, amplification of reference gene primers was used to estimate how many nucleated cells each sample contained. To quantify the absolute abundance of each unique TCRbeta CDR3 rearrangement, sequence reads were collapsed and filtered. Productive Simpson clonality was computed per sample as the square root of Simpson's diversity index over productive rearrangements. The clones in this table, taken by TCRdb from immuneACCESS, are in-frame only. Not every clone is retained; where verified, under half of the shortfall comes from an unresolved V gene, and the cause of the rest is unknown. V, J and clone size reflect that table, while D and trimming were determined from the DNA. Present in this sample are approximately 150,000 clones, 85% to 90% of which were seen just once. The top ten clonotypes cover roughly 2.4% of the sample.

In Seattle, one collaborating source enrolled patients while the infection was active and tracked those patients longitudinally over the course of disease. The collaborating institutions used their own protocols to collect whole blood in K2EDTA tubes. For TCRbeta analysis, collaborators shipped samples as frozen whole blood, isolated PBMCs, or DNA extracted from either of those sample types. A remark on this clone: Its antigen is unknown. Base-call qualities are not available, and no considerably larger clone is one nucleotide away.

Material: peripheral blood. The sequence came from a woman at least 80 years old with COVID-19, enrolled during active disease. The rearranged segments are TRBV28 and TRBJ1-1; no D gene can be assigned with confidence. The CDR3 has the sequence CASEGNLNTEAFF. The nucleotide sequence reads as follows: TGTGCCAGCGAGGGTAACTTGAACACTGAAGCTTTCTTT.